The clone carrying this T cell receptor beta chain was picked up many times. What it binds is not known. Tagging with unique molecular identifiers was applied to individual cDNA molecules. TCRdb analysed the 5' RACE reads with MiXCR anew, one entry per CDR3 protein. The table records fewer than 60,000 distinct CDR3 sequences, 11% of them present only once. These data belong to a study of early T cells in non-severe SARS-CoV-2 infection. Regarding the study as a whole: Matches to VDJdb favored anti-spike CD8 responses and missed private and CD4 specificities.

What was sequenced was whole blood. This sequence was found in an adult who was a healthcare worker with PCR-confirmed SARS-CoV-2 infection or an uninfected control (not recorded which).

CDR3 coding DNA: TGTGCCAGCAGTCTCGGTGCCAAATGGGGAGAGACCCAGTACTTC. Amino acid sequence: CASSLGAKWGETQYF. The genes are TRBV28 and TRBJ2-5; no clear D. Germline CDR1 is MDHEN and CDR2 is SYDVKM. The CDR3 contains 15 residues. Trimming removed 5 bases at V and 4 bases at J, with 17 bases between.